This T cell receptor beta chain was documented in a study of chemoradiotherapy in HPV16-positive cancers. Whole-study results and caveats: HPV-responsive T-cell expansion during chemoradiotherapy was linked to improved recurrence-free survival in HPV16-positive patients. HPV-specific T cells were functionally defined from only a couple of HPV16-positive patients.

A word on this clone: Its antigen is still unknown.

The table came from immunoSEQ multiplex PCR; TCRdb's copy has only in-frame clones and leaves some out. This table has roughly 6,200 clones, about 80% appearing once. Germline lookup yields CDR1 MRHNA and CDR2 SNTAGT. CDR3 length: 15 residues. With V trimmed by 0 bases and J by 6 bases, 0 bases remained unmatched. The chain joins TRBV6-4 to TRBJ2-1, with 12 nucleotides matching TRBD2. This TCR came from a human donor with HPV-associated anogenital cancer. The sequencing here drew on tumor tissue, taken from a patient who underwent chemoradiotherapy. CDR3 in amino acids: CASSDSTSGSNEQFF. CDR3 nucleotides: TGTGCCAGCAGTGACTCGACTAGCGGGAGCAATGAGCAGTTCTTC.